The entry below describes one T cell receptor beta chain. Germline V lookup: CDR1 SGHDT, CDR2 YYEEEE. The CDR3 extends over 13 amino acids. V lost 3 bases and J lost 7; bases outside the gene matches: 1. This sample was included in a study of sequential checkpoint blockade in melanoma. Sequencing was performed with immunoSEQ multiplex PCR; in TCRdb, only in-frame clones are kept and a portion is missing. The data show around 11,000 clones, approximately 60% seen once. The treatment: randomized to nivolumab then ipilimumab (arm A) or the reverse (arm B). Sequencing was performed on CD8+ T cells sorted from blood (inferred from file names), taken from a patient given nivolumab and ipilimumab in sequence. The rearrangement uses TRBV5-6 and TRBJ2-1; 10 nucleotides line up with TRBD2. The clonotype originates from a human donor with melanoma. This chain's CDR3 is CASSSGLANEQFF. The CDR3 DNA is TGTGCCAGCAGCTCGGGACTAGCGAATGAGCAGTTCTTC.